Below, 10 T cell receptor beta chains from the same sample are listed, as sequenced in a study of control samples from healthy donors and cancer patients. Profiled with immunoSEQ multiplex PCR; TCRdb holds only in-frame clones, not every one. Of some 150,000 clones in the sample, 91% were seen once. Input material: blood. The origin of the receptors is a woman aged 25 to 45 in good health.

V and J are TRBV27 and TRBJ2-1; 9 bases agree with TRBD2. Trimming took 2 bases from V and 2 from J; bases not matched to a gene: 1. This CDR3 comprises 15 residues. Germline CDR1 MNHEY, CDR2 SMNVEV (reference sequence). The CDR3 here is CASSLAGGPYNEQFF. The CDR3 DNA sequence: TGTGCCAGCAGTTTAGCGGGGGGGCCCTACAATGAGCAGTTCTTC.

V is TRBV21-1 and J is TRBJ1-3. TRBV21-1 is reported as a pseudogene. The CDR3 runs 18 residues. CDR3 protein: CASSKEEQGGDSGNTIYF. The CDR3 DNA follows: TGTGCCAGCAGCAAAGAGGAGCAGGGAGGGGACTCTGGAAACACCATATATTTT.

The rearrangement joins TRBV5-4 to TRBJ2-1, with 11 bases lining up with TRBD2. Germline V CDR1 and CDR2: SGHNT, YYREEE (reference sequence). V lost 0 bases, J lost 4 bases, and 0 bases stayed unmatched. The CDR3 length is 15 residues. This chain's CDR3 is CASSLGLAGYNEQFF. The CDR3 DNA reads as TGTGCCAGCAGCTTGGGACTAGCGGGGTACAATGAGCAGTTCTTC.

The chain is built from TRBV3-1 (or the pseudogene TRBV3-2) and TRBJ1-2; D gene ambiguous. Germline V gives CDR1 LGHDT, CDR2 YNNKEL (reference sequence). V shed 1 base and J shed 4 bases, with 13 bases lying between them. The length of the CDR3 is 15 residues. CDR3 bases: TGTGCCAGCAGCCAAGGGAGATCCGGCCCCTATGGCTACACCTTC. Protein: CASSQGRSGPYGYTF.

V is TRBV11-1 and J is TRBJ2-2; no clear D gene. V was shortened by 3 bases and J by 0 bases, with 8 bases between the two germline ends. Germline V gene data show CDR1 as SGHAT and CDR2 as FQDESV (reference sequence). CDR3 length equals 15 residues. The CDR3 loop is CASSFRPSNTGELFF. The CDR3 DNA reads as TGTGCCAGCAGCTTCAGGCCCTCGAACACCGGGGAGCTGTTTTTT. The full variable domain, rest sourced from reference TRBV11-1 and TRBJ2-2, is EAEVAQSPRYKITEKSQAVAFWCDPISGHATLYWYRQILGQGPELLVQFQDESVVDDSQLPKDRFSAERLKGVDSTLKIQPAELGDSAMYLCASSFRPSNTGELFFGEGSRLTVL.

The V call is TRBV27, the J call TRBJ2-1, with D perhaps matching TRBD1 (5 bases). From germline, CDR1 is MNHEY and CDR2 SMNVEV (reference sequence). Trimming removed 5 bases from V and 0 bases from J, with 8 bases in between. CDR3 length equals 14 residues. The CDR3 is CASSPDTSYNEQFF. For the CDR3, the DNA is TGTGCCAGCAGTCCGGACACCTCCTACAATGAGCAGTTCTTC.

The rearrangement uses TRBV27 and TRBJ2-5; 8 bases agree with TRBD2. Trimming cost V 5 bases and J 3 bases; bases outside gene matches: 8. Germline V gives CDR1 MNHEY, CDR2 SMNVEV (reference sequence). The CDR3 spans 15 residues. The CDR3 loop reads CASSTVAGRKETQYF. The CDR3 DNA is TGTGCCAGCAGTACTGTAGCGGGGAGGAAAGAGACCCAGTACTTC.

This clone was observed many times. V gene TRBV6-5 combines with J gene TRBJ2-7; perhaps TRBD1 as D (5 bases). V gave up 2 bases and J gave up 2 bases, with 10 bases separating them. The CDR3 length is 14 residues. Germline V gene lookup returns CDR1 MNHEY and CDR2 SVGAGI. The CDR3, as DNA: TGTGCCAGCAGTTACATGCAGGGCCCCTACGAGCAGTACTTC. This gives the protein CASSYMQGPYEQYF.

A word on this clone: The identical CDR3 is also encoded by other nucleotide sequences in the sample. CDR3 sequence reads: CASSLGYEQYF. The CDR3 DNA sequence: TGTGCCAGCAGCTTGGGCTACGAGCAGTACTTC. The rearrangement joins TRBV5-4 to TRBJ2-7; D not resolved. V shed 0 bases and J shed 3 bases, with 1 base lying between them. The CDR3 spans 11 residues. The germline gives CDR1 SGHNT, CDR2 YYREEE (reference sequence).

The gene calls are TRBV7-2 and TRBJ2-5, with a possible D match to TRBD2 (7 bases). V was cut by 4 bases and J by 5 bases, with 14 bases left in between. Germline lookup yields CDR1 SGHTA and CDR2 FQGNSA. This CDR3 comprises 14 residues. The CDR3 DNA reads as TGTGCCAGCAGCTGGGGGGGGGCCGCTGAGACCCAGTACTTC. This encodes CASSWGGAAETQYF.